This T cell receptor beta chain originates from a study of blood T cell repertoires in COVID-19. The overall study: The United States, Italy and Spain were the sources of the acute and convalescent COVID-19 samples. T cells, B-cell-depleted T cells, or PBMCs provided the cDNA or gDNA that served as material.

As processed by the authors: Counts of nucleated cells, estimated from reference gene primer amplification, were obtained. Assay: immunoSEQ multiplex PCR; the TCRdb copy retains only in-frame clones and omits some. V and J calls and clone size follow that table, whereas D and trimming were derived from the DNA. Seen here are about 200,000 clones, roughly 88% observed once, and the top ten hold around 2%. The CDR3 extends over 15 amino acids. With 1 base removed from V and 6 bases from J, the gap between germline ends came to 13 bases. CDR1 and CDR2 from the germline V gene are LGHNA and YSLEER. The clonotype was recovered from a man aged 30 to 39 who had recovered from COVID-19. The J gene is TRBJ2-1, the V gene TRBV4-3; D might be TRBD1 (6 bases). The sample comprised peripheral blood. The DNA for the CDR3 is TGCGCCAGCAGCCAAGTGGGACAAATGGGCAATGAGCAGTTCTTC. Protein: CASSQVGQMGNEQFF.